The sequence of this T cell receptor beta chain was determined in a study of blood T cell repertoires in COVID-19. Only in-frame clones appear in the TCRdb table, and some are missing; sequencing was by immunoSEQ multiplex PCR. Of some 260,000 clones in the sample, about 90% were seen once. Trimming took off 2 bases at V and 0 bases at J, with 10 bases between the two ends. Germline lookup yields CDR1 SGHTA and CDR2 FQGNSA. There are 15 residues in the CDR3. Sequencing used peripheral blood. The chain has TRBV7-2 and TRBJ1-1; maybe TRBD1 (5 bases). The TCR originated in a young man with active or convalescent COVID-19. CDR3 protein: CASSLQGVVNTEAFF. CDR3 sequence (DNA): TGTGCCAGCAGCTTACAGGGCGTAGTGAACACTGAAGCTTTCTTT.